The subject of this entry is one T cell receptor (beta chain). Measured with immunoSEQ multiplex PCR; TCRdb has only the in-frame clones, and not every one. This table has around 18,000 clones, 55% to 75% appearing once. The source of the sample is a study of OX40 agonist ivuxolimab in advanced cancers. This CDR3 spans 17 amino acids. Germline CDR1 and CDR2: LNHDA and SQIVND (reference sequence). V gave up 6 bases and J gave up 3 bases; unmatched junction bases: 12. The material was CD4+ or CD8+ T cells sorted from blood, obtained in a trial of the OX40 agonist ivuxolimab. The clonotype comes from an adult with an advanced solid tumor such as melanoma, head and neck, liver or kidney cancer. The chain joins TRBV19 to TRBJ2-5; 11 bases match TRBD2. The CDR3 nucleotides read TGTGCCAGTAGACTGACTAGCGGGGAGACTTTCAAAGAGACCCAGTACTTC. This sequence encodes CASRLTSGETFKETQYF. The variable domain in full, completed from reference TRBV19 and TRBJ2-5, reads DGGITQSPKYLFRKEGQNVTLSCEQNLNHDAMYWYRQDPGQGLRLIYYSQIVNDFQKGDIAEGYSVSREKKESFPLTVTSAQKNPTAFYLCASRLTSGETFKETQYFGPGTRLLVL.